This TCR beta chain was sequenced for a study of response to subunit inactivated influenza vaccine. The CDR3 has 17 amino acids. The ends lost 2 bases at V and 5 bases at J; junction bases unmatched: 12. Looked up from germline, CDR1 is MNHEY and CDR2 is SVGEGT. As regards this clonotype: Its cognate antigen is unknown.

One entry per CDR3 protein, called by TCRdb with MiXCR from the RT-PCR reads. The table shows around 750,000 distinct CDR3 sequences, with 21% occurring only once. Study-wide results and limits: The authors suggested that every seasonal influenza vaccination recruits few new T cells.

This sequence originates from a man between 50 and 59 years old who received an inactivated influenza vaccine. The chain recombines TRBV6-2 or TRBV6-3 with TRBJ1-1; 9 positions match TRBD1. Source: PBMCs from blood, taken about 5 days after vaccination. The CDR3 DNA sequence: TGTGCCAGCAGTTACATTCCGGGACAGGGCCTAAGGACTGAAGCTTTCTTT. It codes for CASSYIPGQGLRTEAFF.